The 25 T cell receptor beta chains below were found in one sample sequenced in a study of blood T cell repertoires in COVID-19. Sequencing was performed with immunoSEQ multiplex PCR; in TCRdb, only in-frame clones are kept and a portion is missing. The repertoire holds over 300,000 clones, with 65% to 90% as singletons. Sequenced: PBMCs or T cells enriched from blood (not recorded which). These receptors originate from a woman younger than 30 who had recovered from COVID-19.

The V gene is TRBV12-3 or TRBV12-4, the J gene TRBJ1-1; 7 bases agree with TRBD1. V shed 6 bases, J shed 6 bases, and the junction held 7 bases outside the gene matches. The CDR3 sequence is 13 residues long. The CDR3 DNA is TGTGCCAGCAGCAGAGACAGGGTCGCTGAAGCTTTCTTT. This sequence encodes CASSRDRVAEAFF.

The genes are TRBV5-1 and TRBJ1-2; 9 bases fit TRBD1. V shed 4 bases, J shed 6 bases, and the junction held 7 bases outside the gene matches. Germline values: CDR1 SGHRS, CDR2 YFSETQ. This CDR3 has 14 residues. For the CDR3, the DNA is TGCGCCAGCAGCACAGGACAGGGGAAGCATGGCTACACCTTC. Protein sequence: CASSTGQGKHGYTF.

DNA of the CDR3: TGTGCCTGGAGCGCGACAGGGAACGAGCAGTACTTC. Its translation is CAWSATGNEQYF. The chain joins TRBV30 to TRBJ2-7, with TRBD1 matching 7 bases. V was clipped by 3 bases and J by 5 bases; unmatched bases: 4. There are 12 residues in the CDR3. Germline CDR1 reads GTSNPN; CDR2 reads SVGIG (reference sequence).

This chain connects TRBV7-3 to TRBJ2-1, with 10 bases matching TRBD2. The germline V gene has CDR1 SGHTA and CDR2 FQGTGA. This CDR3 region has 12 residues. V lost 3 bases, J lost 10 bases, and 0 bases stayed unmatched. This CDR3 is CASSFSGREQFF. In DNA form, the CDR3 reads TGTGCCAGCAGCTTTAGCGGGAGGGAGCAGTTCTTC.

This chain uses TRBV19 with TRBJ2-7; 9 bases are a match to TRBD1. The CDR3 is 15 residues long. J gave up 2 bases and V 3 bases, and 5 bases lay outside the gene matches. Germline V CDR1 and CDR2: LNHDA, SQIVND (reference sequence). The CDR3 coding sequence is TGTGCCAGTAGTATCCCGGGACAGGGCCCCTACGAGCAGTACTTC. Its translation: CASSIPGQGPYEQYF.

This clone has more than one count but fewer than ten. The chain links TRBV19 to TRBJ1-3; no clear D. The CDR3 is 14 residues long. Looked up from germline, CDR1 is LNHDA and CDR2 is SQIVND (reference sequence). The ends were cut back, 8 bases at V and 4 bases at J, with 15 bases in the middle. As DNA, the CDR3 is TGTGCCAGTCGACTTCGGGGAGGAGGAAACACCATATATTTT. Residues: CASRLRGGGNTIYF.

The chain has TRBV1 and TRBJ2-7; the table's D call of TRBD2 was not tested on the DNA. TRBV1 has pseudogene status. The CDR3 has 15 amino acids. The DNA of the CDR3 is TGCACCAGCAGCCAGGACGACGGGATAGATCGCGAGCAGTACTTC. Translating gives CTSSQDDGIDREQYF.

This chain uses TRBV30 with TRBJ2-7, with 7 bases aligning to TRBD1. V gave up 3 bases and J gave up 2 bases; unmatched junction bases: 1. This CDR3 has 12 amino acids. The germline gives CDR1 GTSNPN, CDR2 SVGIG (reference sequence). CDR3 DNA: TGTGCCTGGAGAGGGGGCCCCTACGAGCAGTACTTC. As protein: CAWRGGPYEQYF.

The rearrangement links TRBV4-1 to TRBJ1-1, with D possibly matching TRBD1 (6 bases). This CDR3 is 16 amino acids long. The V and J ends lost 0 bases and 2 bases respectively, with 13 bases between them. The germline gives CDR1 MGHRA, CDR2 YSYEKL. The CDR3 DNA sequence: TGCGCCAGCAGCCAAGATGGGCAGGGGATAAACACTGAAGCTTTCTTT. Encoded protein: CASSQDGQGINTEAFF.

The gene calls are TRBV6-1 and TRBJ2-2, with 8 bases identical to TRBD1. Germline values: CDR1 MNHNS, CDR2 SASEGT. The CDR3 runs to 15 residues. V was clipped by 4 bases and J by 6 bases; unmatched bases: 7. The CDR3 DNA reads TGTGCCAGCAGTGCGACAGGGGCTGTCGCCGGGGAGCTGTTTTTT. Amino acids: CASSATGAVAGELFF.

The chain couples TRBV7-9 to TRBJ1-2, with 9 bases aligning to TRBD1. Germline lookup yields CDR1 SEHNR and CDR2 FQNEAQ (reference sequence). The CDR3 loop spans 15 amino acids. Trimming took 5 bases from V and 2 from J; bases not matched to a gene: 6. The CDR3 spells CASSAGTGTNYGYTF. The DNA of the CDR3 is TGTGCCAGCAGCGCCGGGACAGGGACGAACTATGGCTACACCTTC. The full variable domain, in which reference TRBV7-9 and TRBJ1-2 provide the parts outside the CDR3, is DTGVSQNPRHKITKRGQNVTFRCDPISEHNRLYWYRQTLGQGPEFLTYFQNEAQLEKSRLLSDRFSAERPKGSFSTLEIQRTEQGDSAMYLCASSAGTGTNYGYTFGSGTRLTVV.

This clone was seen just once. The V call is TRBV15, the J call TRBJ2-2; tentative D call: TRBD2 (6 bases). The CDR3 sequence is 17 residues long. Germline assignment: CDR1 LNHNV and CDR2 YYDKDF (reference sequence). Trimming shortened V by 2 bases and J by 0 bases, and 13 bases separated the two germline ends. CDR3 in amino acids: CATSRISGTSNTGELFF. Written as DNA, the CDR3 is TGTGCCACCAGCAGAATATCCGGGACTTCGAACACCGGGGAGCTGTTTTTT.

This clone was detected only once. The chain uses TRBV7-2 and TRBJ2-5; D is unclear. The CDR3 contains 15 residues. V was trimmed by 0 bases and J by 1 base, leaving 9 bases between them. Germline V CDR1 and CDR2: SGHTA, FQGNSA. The CDR3 DNA reads as TGTGCCAGCAGCTTAGCAGAGATGATCCAAGAGACCCAGTACTTC. Encoded protein: CASSLAEMIQETQYF. Complete variable domain (other parts from reference TRBV7-2 and TRBJ2-5): GAGVSQSPSNKVTEKGKDVELRCDPISGHTALYWYRQSLGQGLEFLIYFQGNSAPDKSGLPSDRFSAERTGGSVSTLTIQRTQQEDSAVYLCASSLAEMIQETQYFGPGTRLLVL.

The chain carries TRBV27 and TRBJ1-2; D unresolved. This CDR3 is 13 amino acids long. The V end lost 2 bases, the J end lost 4 bases, and 8 bases lay between the germline ends. Looked up from germline, CDR1 is MNHEY and CDR2 is SMNVEV (reference sequence). CDR3 sequence reads: CASSLARGYGYTF. The CDR3 DNA sequence: TGTGCCAGCAGTTTAGCCCGGGGCTATGGCTACACCTTC.

This clone was seen at least ten times. V usage is TRBV6-6 and J usage is TRBJ1-2; TRBD1 aligns across 8 bases. Germline CDR1 and CDR2: MNHNY and SVGAGI (reference sequence). Trimming at V came to 8 bases and at J to 8 bases, leaving 10 bases not matched to a gene. This CDR3 comprises 13 residues. The DNA of the CDR3 is TGTGCCAGCCGACTGGACAGGGTTGACGGCTACACCTTC. Translation gives CASRLDRVDGYTF.

The chain links TRBV12-3 or TRBV12-4 to TRBJ2-2; possible D gene TRBD2, 5 bases. The V gene lost 7 bases and the J gene lost 5 bases, with 11 bases spanning the gap. CDR3 length: 13 amino acids. CDR3 DNA sequence: TGTGCCAGCACCTCTCGGGGAACCGGGGAGCTGTTTTTT. Translated: CASTSRGTGELFF.

The chain joins TRBV29-1 to TRBJ1-1; tentative D call: TRBD1 (5 bases). CDR3 length equals 13 residues. CDR1 is SQVTM, CDR2 ANQGSEA, per germline. Trimming left V 5 bases short and J 4 bases short, with 14 bases between. For the CDR3, the DNA is TGCAGCGTTCGGTCGGGGGAAGGCACTGAAGCTTTCTTT. This translates into CSVRSGEGTEAFF.

The chain uses TRBV25-1 and TRBJ1-3, with D perhaps TRBD1 (5 bases). Deletions cut 4 bases from V and 4 bases from J, with 11 bases between. Looked up from germline, CDR1 is MGHDK and CDR2 is SYGVNS. This CDR3 has 14 residues. The DNA for the CDR3 is TGTGCCAGCAGTGGTCTAGGGGTCGGAAACACCATATATTTT. It codes for CASSGLGVGNTIYF. The whole variable domain, filled in from reference TRBV25-1 and TRBJ1-3, reads EADIYQTPRYLVIGTGKKITLECSQTMGHDKMYWYQQDPGMELHLIHYSYGVNSTEKGDLSSESTVSRIRTEHFPLTLESARPSHTSQYLCASSGLGVGNTIYFGEGSWLTVV.

The J gene is TRBJ2-1, the V gene TRBV10-2; TRBD2 agrees at 9 bases. Trimming removed 3 bases from V and 4 bases from J; junction bases left unmatched: 7. The CDR3 extends over 16 amino acids. Germline V gene data show CDR1 as WSHSY and CDR2 as SAAADI. CDR3 bases: TGCGCCAGCAGTGATCTCGTAACTAGCGGGTACAATGAGCAGTTCTTC. This encodes CASSDLVTSGYNEQFF.

This clone was seen a handful of times. J is TRBJ1-2 and V is TRBV9; TRBD1 is a possible D gene (6 bases). Trimming removed 2 bases from V and 3 bases from J, with 11 bases in between. The germline gives CDR1 SGDLS, CDR2 YYNGEE. The CDR3 consists of 14 residues. This CDR3 is CASSVTGFHYGYTF. CDR3 bases: TGTGCCAGCAGCGTTACAGGGTTTCACTATGGCTACACCTTC. Together with reference TRBV9 and TRBJ1-2, the CDR3 gives the full variable domain: DSGVTQTPKHLITATGQRVTLRCSPRSGDLSVYWYQQSLDQGLQFLIQYYNGEERAKGNILERFSAQQFPDLHSELNLSSLELGDSALYFCASSVTGFHYGYTFGSGTRLTVV.

This clone was detected only a few times. The gene calls are TRBV5-4 and TRBJ2-2; D perhaps matches TRBD1 (6 bases). Trimming left V 2 bases short and J 3 bases short, with 14 bases between. Germline CDR1 SGHNT, CDR2 YYREEE (reference sequence). The CDR3 runs to 16 residues. This CDR3 is CASSFRGAGDTGELFF. The CDR3 region has the DNA TGTGCCAGCAGCTTCAGGGGCGCGGGCGACACCGGGGAGCTGTTTTTT.

Written as DNA, the CDR3 is TGTGCCACCAGCAGAGATAGAGTGGAGGGGGCCGAAGCTTTCTTT. Residues: CATSRDRVEGAEAFF. The rearrangement joins TRBV15 to TRBJ1-1, with 7 bases aligning to TRBD1. J gave up 8 bases and V 0 bases, and 9 bases lay outside the gene matches. This CDR3 comprises 15 residues. The V gene's germline CDR1 is LNHNV and CDR2 YYDKDF (reference sequence).

The rearrangement joins TRBV5-1 to TRBJ1-1; 10 nucleotides line up with TRBD1. V gave up 0 bases and J gave up 4 bases; unmatched junction bases: 3. Germline loops: CDR1 SGHRS, CDR2 YFSETQ. The CDR3 has 15 residues. The CDR3 here is CASSLEGTGVTEAFF. The CDR3 DNA sequence: TGCGCCAGCAGCTTGGAGGGGACAGGGGTCACTGAAGCTTTCTTT.

This rearrangement joins TRBV25-1 to TRBJ1-6; D is ambiguous. This CDR3 has 13 residues. Between the trimmed V and J ends, which lost 6 bases and 8 bases, there was a span of 11 bases. Germline CDR1 reads MGHDK; CDR2 reads SYGVNS. CDR3 residues: CASSLGRDSPLHF. DNA of the CDR3: TGTGCCAGCAGCCTAGGCCGCGATTCACCCCTCCACTTT.

This clone appeared a single time. The V gene is TRBV9, the J gene TRBJ1-6, with 8 bases lining up with TRBD1. CDR1 SGDLS and CDR2 YYNGEE come from the germline V gene. Trimming cost V 0 bases and J 8 bases; bases outside gene matches: 1. This CDR3 is 14 amino acids long. The CDR3 sequence is CASSVGTGYSPLHF. The CDR3 region has the DNA TGTGCCAGCAGCGTAGGGACAGGGTATTCACCCCTCCACTTT. The whole variable domain, filled in from reference TRBV9 and TRBJ1-6, reads DSGVTQTPKHLITATGQRVTLRCSPRSGDLSVYWYQQSLDQGLQFLIQYYNGEERAKGNILERFSAQQFPDLHSELNLSSLELGDSALYFCASSVGTGYSPLHFGNGTRLTVT.